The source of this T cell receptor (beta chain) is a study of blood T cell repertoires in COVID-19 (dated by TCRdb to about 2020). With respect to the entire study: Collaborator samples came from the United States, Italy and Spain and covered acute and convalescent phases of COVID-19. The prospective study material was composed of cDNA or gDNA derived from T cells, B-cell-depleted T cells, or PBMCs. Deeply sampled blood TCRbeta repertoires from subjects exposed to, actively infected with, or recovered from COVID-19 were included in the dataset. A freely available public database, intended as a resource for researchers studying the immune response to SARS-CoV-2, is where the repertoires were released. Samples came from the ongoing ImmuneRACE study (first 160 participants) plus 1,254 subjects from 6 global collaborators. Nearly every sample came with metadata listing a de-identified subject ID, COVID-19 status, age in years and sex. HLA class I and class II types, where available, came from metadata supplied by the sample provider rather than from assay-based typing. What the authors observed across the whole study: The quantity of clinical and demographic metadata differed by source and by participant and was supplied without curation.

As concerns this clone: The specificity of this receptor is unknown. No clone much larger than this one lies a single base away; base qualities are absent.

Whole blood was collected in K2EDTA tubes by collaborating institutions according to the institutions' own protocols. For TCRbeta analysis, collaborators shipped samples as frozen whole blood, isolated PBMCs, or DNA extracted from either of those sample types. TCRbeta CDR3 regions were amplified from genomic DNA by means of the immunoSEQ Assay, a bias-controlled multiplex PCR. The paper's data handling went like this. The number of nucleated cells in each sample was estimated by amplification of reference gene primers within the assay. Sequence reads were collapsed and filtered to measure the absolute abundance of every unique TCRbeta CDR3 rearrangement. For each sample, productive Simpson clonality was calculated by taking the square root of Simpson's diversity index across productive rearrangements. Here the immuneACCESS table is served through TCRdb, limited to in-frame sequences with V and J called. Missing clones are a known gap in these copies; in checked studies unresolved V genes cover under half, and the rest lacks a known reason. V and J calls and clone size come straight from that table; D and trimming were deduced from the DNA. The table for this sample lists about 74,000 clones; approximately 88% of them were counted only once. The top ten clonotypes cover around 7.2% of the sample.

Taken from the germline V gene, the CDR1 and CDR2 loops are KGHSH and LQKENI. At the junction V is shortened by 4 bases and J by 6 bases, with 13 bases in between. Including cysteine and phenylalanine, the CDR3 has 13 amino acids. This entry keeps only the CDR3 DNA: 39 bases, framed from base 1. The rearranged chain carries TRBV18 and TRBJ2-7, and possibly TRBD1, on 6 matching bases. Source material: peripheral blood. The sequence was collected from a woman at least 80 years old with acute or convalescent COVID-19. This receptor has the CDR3 CASSLDSQGEQYF. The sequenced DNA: TGTGCCAGCTCACTGGACAGCCAGGGCGAGCAGTACTTC.